This TCR beta chain came from a study of T-cell memory formation after mild COVID-19. The overall study: There were largely donor-specific TCR clusters. Study-level findings and limits: Day 15 to 85 contracting clones showed balanced CD4/CD8; later expanders leaned CD4+.

It was 5'RACE with constant-segment primers that produced the TCR alpha and TCR beta cDNA libraries, which carried sample barcodes and UMIs. From the 5' RACE reads, TCRdb called clonotypes with MiXCR, one entry per CDR3 protein. Of around 250,000 distinct CDR3 sequences detected, 15% appear once; the ten largest clones hold 2% to 2.5%. This clonotype turned up a few times. What it binds is unknown. V lost 4 bases and J lost 2, with 12 bases in between. Germline CDR1 and CDR2: SGHRS and YFSETQ. The CDR3 extends over 14 amino acids. This sequence originates from an adult woman who had mild COVID-19 (a few samples of this study predate the infection). Cell type and time point are not known. What was sequenced was PBMCs or a T cell subset sorted from them (not recorded which). The chain couples TRBV5-1 to TRBJ2-5; a weak D match, TRBD1 (5 bases). In DNA form, the CDR3 reads TGCGCCAGCAGCCTGAGGACATCTCAAGAGACCCAGTACTTC. Residues: CASSLRTSQETQYF.